Given below is one T cell receptor (beta chain) in context. Its specificity is not known. The CDR3 spans 15 residues. Germline values: CDR1 MNHNS, CDR2 SASEGT. V was trimmed by 4 bases and J by 0 bases, leaving 13 bases between them. A multiplex PCR was run with 60 Vbeta primers and 13 Jbeta primers. Original data processing: It was a later analysis that counted about 80 million unique TCR beta chains, of which 9.5 million to 14 million were shared. The data were produced by immunoSEQ multiplex PCR, yet TCRdb's version contains in-frame clones alone and is incomplete. D and trimming were read from the DNA, whereas the V and J calls and clone size are those reported in that table. This sample's clone table lists some 120,000 clones. The data belong to a study of cytomegalovirus exposure and HLA in healthy donors. Study at large: An earlier analysis identified 117 million unique TCR beta sequences in approximately 170 million T cells.

The study, taken as a whole, reports: Solely CMV serostatus was available to characterize immune exposure. For most subjects, TCR beta sequences were reported to predict HLA-A and HLA-B alleles with accuracy.

Sequencing was done on a sample of PBMCs. The sequence was obtained from a man in his forties in good health and CMV-seronegative. The rearrangement links TRBV6-1 to TRBJ2-7, with D possibly TRBD1 on 6 matching bases. The CDR3 coding sequence is TGTGCCAGCAGTGTGACAGGAAAAAGCTCCTACGAGCAGTACTTC. Its protein product is CASSVTGKSSYEQYF.